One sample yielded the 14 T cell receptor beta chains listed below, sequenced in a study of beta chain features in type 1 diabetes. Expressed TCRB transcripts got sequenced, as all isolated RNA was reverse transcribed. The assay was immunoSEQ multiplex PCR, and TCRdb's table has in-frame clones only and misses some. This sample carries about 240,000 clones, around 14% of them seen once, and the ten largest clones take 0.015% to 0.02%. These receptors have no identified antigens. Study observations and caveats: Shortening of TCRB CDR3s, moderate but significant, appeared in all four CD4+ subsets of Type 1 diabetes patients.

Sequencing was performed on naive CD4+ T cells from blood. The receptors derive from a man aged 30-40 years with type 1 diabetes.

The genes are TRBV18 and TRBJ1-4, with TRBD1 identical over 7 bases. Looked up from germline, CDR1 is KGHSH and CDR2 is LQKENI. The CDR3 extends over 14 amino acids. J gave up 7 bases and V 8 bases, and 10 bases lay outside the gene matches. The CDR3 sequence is CASAVTGDGEKLFF. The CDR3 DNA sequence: TGTGCCAGCGCCGTAACAGGGGACGGTGAAAAACTGTTTTTT.

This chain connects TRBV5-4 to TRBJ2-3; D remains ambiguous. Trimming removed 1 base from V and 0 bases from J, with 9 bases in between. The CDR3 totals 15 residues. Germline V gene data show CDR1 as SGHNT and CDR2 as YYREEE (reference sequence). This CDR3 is CASSLYARSTDTQYF. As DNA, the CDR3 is TGTGCCAGCAGCTTGTATGCCAGAAGCACAGATACGCAGTATTTT.

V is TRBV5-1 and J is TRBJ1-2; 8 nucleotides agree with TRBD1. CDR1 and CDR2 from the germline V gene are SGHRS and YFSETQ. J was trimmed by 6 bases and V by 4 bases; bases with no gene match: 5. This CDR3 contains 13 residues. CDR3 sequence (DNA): TGCGCCAGCAGCCCGCAGGGGGCTGATGGCTACACCTTC. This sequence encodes CASSPQGADGYTF.

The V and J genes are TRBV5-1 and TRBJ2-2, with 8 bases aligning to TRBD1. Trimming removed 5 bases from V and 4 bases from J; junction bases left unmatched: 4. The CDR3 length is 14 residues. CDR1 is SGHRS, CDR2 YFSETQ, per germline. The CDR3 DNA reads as TGCGCCAGCAGGGACAGGGAGACCACCGGGGAGCTGTTTTTT. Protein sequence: CASRDRETTGELFF.

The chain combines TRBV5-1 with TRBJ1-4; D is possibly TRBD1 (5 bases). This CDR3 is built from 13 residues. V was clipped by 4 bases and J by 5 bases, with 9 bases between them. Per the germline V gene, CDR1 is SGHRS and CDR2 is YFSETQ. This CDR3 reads CASSRGGNEKLFF. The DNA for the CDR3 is TGCGCCAGCAGCCGGGGGGGGAATGAAAAACTGTTTTTT.

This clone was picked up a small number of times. CDR3 protein: CASTDRLKGGYTF. For the CDR3, the DNA is TGTGCCAGCACGGACAGGCTTAAAGGCGGCTACACCTTC. The V and J genes are TRBV5-4 and TRBJ1-2, with TRBD1 matching over 7 bases. Germline V gene data show CDR1 as SGHNT and CDR2 as YYREEE (reference sequence). The V gene end was trimmed by 6 bases and the J gene end by 8 bases; junction bases not matched to a gene: 10. The length of the CDR3 is 13 residues.

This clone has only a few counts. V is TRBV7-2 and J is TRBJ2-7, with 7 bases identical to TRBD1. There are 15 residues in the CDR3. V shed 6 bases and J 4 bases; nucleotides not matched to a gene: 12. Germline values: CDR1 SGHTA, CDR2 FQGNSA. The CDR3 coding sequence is TGTGCCAGCAGACGGTCCGGGACAGACCAGTACGAGCAGTACTTC. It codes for CASRRSGTDQYEQYF.

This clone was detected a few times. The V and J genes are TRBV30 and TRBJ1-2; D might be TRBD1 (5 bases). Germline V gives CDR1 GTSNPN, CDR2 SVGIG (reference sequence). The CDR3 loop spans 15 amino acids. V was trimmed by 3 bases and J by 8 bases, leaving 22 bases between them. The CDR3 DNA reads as TGTGCCTGGAGAAAGGGGTCTGACCCCCCTTCCGGCTACACCTTC. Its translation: CAWRKGSDPPSGYTF.

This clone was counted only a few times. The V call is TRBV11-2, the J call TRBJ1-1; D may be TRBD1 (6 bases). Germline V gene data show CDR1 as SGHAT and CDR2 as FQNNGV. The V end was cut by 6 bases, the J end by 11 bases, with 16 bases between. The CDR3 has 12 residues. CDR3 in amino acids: CASRNTGTRAFF. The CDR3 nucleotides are TGTGCCAGCAGAAATACAGGGACGAGGGCTTTCTTT.

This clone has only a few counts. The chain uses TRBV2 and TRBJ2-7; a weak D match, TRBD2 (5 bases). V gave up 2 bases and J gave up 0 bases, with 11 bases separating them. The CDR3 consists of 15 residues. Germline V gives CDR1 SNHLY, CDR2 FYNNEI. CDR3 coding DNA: TGTGCCAGCAGTGAATCTGGGGAGAGCTCCTACGAGCAGTACTTC. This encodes CASSESGESSYEQYF.

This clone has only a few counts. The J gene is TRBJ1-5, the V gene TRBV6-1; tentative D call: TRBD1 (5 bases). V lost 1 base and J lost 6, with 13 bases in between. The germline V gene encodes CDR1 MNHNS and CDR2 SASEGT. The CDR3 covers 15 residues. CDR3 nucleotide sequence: TGTGCCAGCAGTGAAGTGAACATTGGGGCTCAGCCCCAGCATTTT. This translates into CASSEVNIGAQPQHF.

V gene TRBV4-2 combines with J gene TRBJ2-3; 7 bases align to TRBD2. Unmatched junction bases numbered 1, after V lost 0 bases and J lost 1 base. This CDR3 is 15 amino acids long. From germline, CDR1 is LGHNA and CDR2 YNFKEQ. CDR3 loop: CASSQETSGTDTQYF. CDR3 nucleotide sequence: TGTGCCAGCAGCCAAGAAACTAGCGGCACAGATACGCAGTATTTT.

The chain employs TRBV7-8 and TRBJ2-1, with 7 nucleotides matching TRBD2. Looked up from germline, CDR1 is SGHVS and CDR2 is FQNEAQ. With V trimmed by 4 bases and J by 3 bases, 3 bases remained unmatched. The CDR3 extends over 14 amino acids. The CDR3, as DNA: TGTGCCAGCAGCTGGGCTAGCGGCTACAATGAGCAGTTCTTC. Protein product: CASSWASGYNEQFF.

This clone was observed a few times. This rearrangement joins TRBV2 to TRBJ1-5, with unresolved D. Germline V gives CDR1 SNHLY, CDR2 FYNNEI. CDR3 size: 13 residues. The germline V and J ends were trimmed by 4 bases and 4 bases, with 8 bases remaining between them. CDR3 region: CASSGRENQPQHF. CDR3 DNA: TGTGCCAGCAGTGGCCGGGAAAATCAGCCCCAGCATTTT.